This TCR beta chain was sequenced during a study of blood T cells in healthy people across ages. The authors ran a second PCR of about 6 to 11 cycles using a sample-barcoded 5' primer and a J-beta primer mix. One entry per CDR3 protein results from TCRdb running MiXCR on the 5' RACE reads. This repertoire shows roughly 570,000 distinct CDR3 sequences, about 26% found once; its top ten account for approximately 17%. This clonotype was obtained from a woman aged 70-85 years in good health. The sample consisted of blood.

Written as DNA, the CDR3 is TGCAGTGCTAGACTAGGGGCCTACGAGCAGTACTTC. It codes for CSARLGAYEQYF. The chain uses TRBV20-1 and TRBJ2-7, with a possible D match to TRBD1 (5 bases). The CDR3 totals 12 residues. The V end lost 2 bases, the J end lost 2 bases, and 7 bases lay between the germline ends. The germline CDR1 and CDR2 sequences are DFQATT and SNEGSKA (reference sequence).